This passage covers 23 T cell receptor beta chains from one sample sequenced in a study of a mutant IDH1 vaccine in newly diagnosed glioma. Using immunoSEQ multiplex PCR, the repertoire was profiled, and TCRdb retains in-frame clones only, with some absent. The table lists tens of thousands of clones, around 85% of them singletons. Which antigens these TCRs recognize remains unknown. The time point denotes: week 23, last vaccination. Vaccination used 300 ug of mutant IDH1 20-mer peptide per dose, with topical imiquimod. The source material was PBMCs, sampled from a glioma patient whose treatment included an IDH1 peptide vaccine. All receptors come from a woman between 45 and 60 years old with glioma.

V gene TRBV20-1 combines with J gene TRBJ1-2; D remains ambiguous. The CDR3 covers 10 residues. Germline V gives CDR1 DFQATT, CDR2 SNEGSKA (reference sequence). V lost 1 base and J 8 bases, leaving 5 bases between the germline ends. The CDR3 loop reads CSARGNGYTF. The CDR3, as DNA: TGCAGTGCTAGAGGAAACGGCTACACCTTC.

Comments on this clone: The junction departs from the called germline gene at one end, perhaps through a read error. The gene calls are TRBV7-7 and TRBJ2-5; D may correspond to TRBD1 or TRBD2 (6 bases each). CDR1 and CDR2 from the germline V gene are SSHAT and FNYEAQ (reference sequence). The CDR3 has 15 amino acids. The CDR3 DNA sequence: TGTGCTAGCAGCTCCTTCGGGGGCGTCCAAGAGACCCAGTACTTC. Translation gives CASSSFGGVQETQYF.

The CDR3 nucleotides read TGTGCCAGCAGCTTAAATAGGGATGAGCAGTTCTTC. Translated: CASSLNRDEQFF. The chain combines TRBV7-9 with TRBJ2-1; the D is unclear. CDR1 is SEHNR and CDR2 is FQNEAQ in the germline V gene (reference sequence). The V gene lost 2 bases and the J gene lost 8 bases, with 7 bases spanning the gap. The CDR3 runs to 12 residues.

The chain links TRBV6-1 to TRBJ1-4; no definite D call. Per germline, CDR1 MNHNS and CDR2 SASEGT. The CDR3 is 15 residues long. The germline V and J ends were trimmed by 7 bases and 3 bases, with 15 bases remaining between them. CDR3 residues: CASMVGRGANEKLFF. The DNA of the CDR3 is TGTGCCAGCATGGTCGGGCGGGGAGCTAATGAAAAACTGTTTTTT.

The chain joins TRBV6-1 to TRBJ2-7; D remains ambiguous. This CDR3 is 13 amino acids long. CDR1 and CDR2 from the germline V gene are MNHNS and SASEGT. The V gene lost 4 bases and the J gene lost 2 bases, with 9 bases spanning the gap. CDR3 in amino acids: CASSVDFPYEQYF. Written as DNA, the CDR3 is TGTGCCAGCAGTGTCGACTTCCCCTACGAGCAGTACTTC.

This sequence joins TRBV2 and TRBJ1-5, with a possible D match to TRBD1 (5 bases). This CDR3 comprises 15 residues. V was cut by 6 bases and J by 1 base, with 13 bases left in between. The V gene's germline CDR1 is SNHLY and CDR2 FYNNEI. CDR3 coding DNA: TGTGCCAGCAGCGGCCCGGGGCAGAGCAATCAGCCCCAGCATTTT. Its translation is CASSGPGQSNQPQHF.

The chain recombines TRBV2 with TRBJ2-5; 10 nucleotides agree with TRBD1. Germline V gene data show CDR1 as SNHLY and CDR2 as FYNNEI. V was clipped by 8 bases and J by 3 bases; unmatched bases: 9. CDR3 size: 15 residues. In DNA, the CDR3 is TGTGCCAGCTTTCCCGGGACAGGGGTTAAAGAGACCCAGTACTTC. Translating gives CASFPGTGVKETQYF.

The V gene is TRBV5-1, the J gene TRBJ2-1; D not certain. V was pared by 0 bases and J by 0 bases, with 10 bases between. Per the germline V gene, CDR1 is SGHRS and CDR2 is YFSETQ. This CDR3 spans 16 amino acids. CDR3 DNA sequence: TGCGCCAGCAGCTTGGACACAGCTAGCTCCTACAATGAGCAGTTCTTC. Amino acid sequence: CASSLDTASSYNEQFF. Combining the CDR3 with reference TRBV5-1 and TRBJ2-1 gives the whole variable domain KAGVTQTPRYLIKTRGQQVTLSCSPISGHRSVSWYQQTPGQGLQFLFEYFSETQRNKGNFPGRFSGRQFSNSRSEMNVSTLELGDSALYLCASSLDTASSYNEQFFGPGTRLTVL.

The gene calls are TRBV4-1 and TRBJ2-7; 8 positions agree with TRBD2. The germline V gene has CDR1 MGHRA and CDR2 YSYEKL. The V gene end was trimmed by 5 bases and the J gene end by 1 base; junction bases not matched to a gene: 4. The CDR3 length is 14 residues. CDR3 amino acids: CASSRTSSSYEQYF. For the CDR3, the DNA is TGCGCCAGCAGCAGGACTAGCTCATCCTACGAGCAGTACTTC.

The chain employs TRBV10-3 and TRBJ1-3; possibly TRBD1 for D (5 bases). The CDR3 spans 16 residues. V was shortened by 3 bases and J by 0 bases, with 12 bases between the two germline ends. CDR1 and CDR2 (germline): ENHRY, SYGVKD. This CDR3 reads CAISDRGPNSGNTIYF. Here the CDR3 DNA reads TGTGCCATCAGTGATCGGGGCCCGAACTCTGGAAACACCATATATTTT.

The chain links TRBV5-1 to TRBJ2-5; 7 bases map to TRBD1. The junction had 7 bases not matched to a gene; V was cut back by 2 bases and J by 3 bases. Germline V gene data show CDR1 as SGHRS and CDR2 as YFSETQ. The CDR3 loop spans 15 amino acids. In DNA, the CDR3 is TGCGCCAGCAGCTTCCTGACAGGGCCGGAAGAGACCCAGTACTTC. Translated: CASSFLTGPEETQYF.

This sequence joins TRBV6-5 and TRBJ1-2; the match to TRBD1 covers 9 bases. V dropped 0 bases and J dropped 2; count of bases not matched to a gene: 4. Per the germline V gene, CDR1 is MNHEY and CDR2 is SVGAGI. The CDR3 sequence is 16 residues long. The CDR3 here is CASSYSGQGPNYGYTF. CDR3 DNA: TGTGCCAGCAGTTACTCGGGACAGGGACCGAACTATGGCTACACCTTC.

This clone has only a few counts. The chain recombines TRBV5-6 with TRBJ2-3; D gene unclear. Germline lookup yields CDR1 SGHDT and CDR2 YYEEEE. The CDR3 covers 11 residues. V lost 1 base, J lost 4 bases, and 1 base lay in between. The CDR3 spells CASSLSDTQYF. CDR3 DNA: TGTGCCAGCAGCTTGTCAGATACGCAGTATTTT. The variable domain in full, completed from reference TRBV5-6 and TRBJ2-3, reads DAGVTQSPTHLIKTRGQQVTLRCSPKSGHDTVSWYQQALGQGPQFIFQYYEEEERQRGNFPDRFSGHQFPNYSSELNVNALLLGDSALYLCASSLSDTQYFGPGTRLTVL.

This chain links TRBV27 with TRBJ2-2; the match to TRBD2 covers 11 bases. Germline CDR1 reads MNHEY; CDR2 reads SMNVEV (reference sequence). The CDR3 runs to 16 residues. The ends lost 5 bases at V and 6 bases at J; junction bases unmatched: 8. The DNA of the CDR3 is TGTGCCAGCAGTACCTCCGGGACTAGCGGCGCCGGGGAGCTGTTTTTT. This encodes CASSTSGTSGAGELFF.

This chain joins TRBV11-2 and TRBJ2-5, with 9 bases matching TRBD1. Germline CDR1 and CDR2: SGHAT and FQNNGV. J was trimmed by 5 bases and V by 2 bases; bases with no gene match: 6. The CDR3 is 15 residues long. The CDR3 DNA follows: TGTGCCAGCAGCTTATACAGGGGGCAGGGCGAGACCCAGTACTTC. Its protein is CASSLYRGQGETQYF.

The chain recombines TRBV5-1 with TRBJ2-7; 9 bases fit TRBD1. This CDR3 is 14 amino acids long. Germline-derived CDR1 and CDR2 are SGHRS and YFSETQ. The V gene end was trimmed by 4 bases and the J gene end by 2 bases; junction bases not matched to a gene: 4. The CDR3 region has the DNA TGCGCCAGCAGCAGCCGGACAGGGGCCTACGAGCAGTACTTC. Amino acids: CASSSRTGAYEQYF.

CDR3 residues: CASSQGGGRQYF. Written as DNA, the CDR3 is TGTGCCAGCAGCCAGGGCGGCGGGAGGCAGTACTTC. The chain has TRBV6-5 and TRBJ2-7; 7 bases are a match to TRBD2. V was clipped by 6 bases and J by 9 bases; unmatched bases: 8. Germline assignment: CDR1 MNHEY and CDR2 SVGAGI. The CDR3 is made up of 12 amino acids.

The rearrangement joins TRBV19 to TRBJ1-2, with TRBD1 identical over 8 bases. The ends lost 4 bases at V and 4 bases at J; junction bases unmatched: 11. In germline, CDR1 is LNHDA, CDR2 SQIVND (reference sequence). The CDR3 runs to 16 residues. For the CDR3, the DNA is TGTGCCAGTAGTACGGACAGGGAAAGTGGGAGCTATGGCTACACCTTC. Its translation is CASSTDRESGSYGYTF.

This chain joins TRBV10-3 and TRBJ2-3; 9 bases match TRBD2. Germline assignment: CDR1 ENHRY and CDR2 SYGVKD. This CDR3 region has 13 residues. With V trimmed by 11 bases and J by 6 bases, 9 bases remained unmatched. CDR3 in amino acids: CASGGSGRDTQYF. CDR3 sequence (DNA): TGTGCCTCAGGGGGGAGCGGGAGGGATACGCAGTATTTT.

The chain couples TRBV5-1 to TRBJ2-5; D is ambiguous. CDR1 and CDR2 from the germline V gene are SGHRS and YFSETQ. Trimming pared 0 bases from V and 5 bases from J, leaving 11 bases between. The CDR3 consists of 14 residues. CDR3 protein: CASSLAQIPETQYF. As DNA, the CDR3 is TGCGCCAGCAGCTTGGCCCAGATCCCGGAGACCCAGTACTTC.

The chain is built from TRBV19 and TRBJ2-5; 8 bases match TRBD2. The germline CDR1 and CDR2 sequences are LNHDA and SQIVND (reference sequence). The CDR3 spans 14 residues. V dropped 6 bases and J dropped 0; count of bases not matched to a gene: 3. In nucleotides, the CDR3 is TGTGCCAGTAGAATTAGCGGGGACCAAGAGACCCAGTACTTC. This sequence encodes CASRISGDQETQYF.

V and J are TRBV6-1 and TRBJ2-2; a weak D match, TRBD1 (5 bases). V lost 4 bases and J 4 bases, leaving 10 bases between the germline ends. From germline, CDR1 is MNHNS and CDR2 SASEGT. This CDR3 spans 14 amino acids. CDR3 DNA sequence: TGTGCCAGCAGTGTAGAACAGGCCACCGGGGAGCTGTTTTTT. Translated: CASSVEQATGELFF.

This clone occurred a few times. The genes are TRBV30 and TRBJ1-1; D unclear. This CDR3 has 11 amino acids. The germline CDR1 and CDR2 sequences are GTSNPN and SVGIG (reference sequence). V gave up 0 bases and J gave up 6 bases, with 5 bases separating them. The CDR3 nucleotides are TGTGCCTGGAGTGTACAATCTGAAGCTTTCTTT. Protein: CAWSVQSEAFF.